This T cell receptor (beta chain) came from a study of OX40 agonist ivuxolimab in advanced cancers. In the study overall: The dose of intravenous ivuxolimab that patients received every 2 weeks ranged from 0.01 to 10 mg/kg. General study findings and limits: Doses of 0.1 to 3.0 mg/kg were accompanied by clonal expansion of CD4+ and CD8+ blood T cells by week 6. Certain nonresponding patients likewise had low normalized T-cell clonal expansion.

Per germline, CDR1 SGHNT and CDR2 YENEEA. Trimming removed 5 bases at V and 7 bases at J, with 12 bases between. This CDR3 spans 13 amino acids. The investigators sampled blood at baseline, at cycle 4 day 1, and at cycle 7 day 1. Using immunoSEQ multiplex PCR, the repertoire was profiled, and TCRdb retains in-frame clones only, with some absent. The sample shows 45,000 to 75,000 clones, roughly 80% of them seen only once. As regards this clone: Its target is unknown.

The J gene is TRBJ1-5, the V gene TRBV11-3, with D possibly matching TRBD1 (5 bases). This TCR was recovered from an adult with an advanced solid tumor such as melanoma, head and neck, liver or kidney cancer. Here the sequenced sample was CD4+ or CD8+ T cells sorted from blood, taken in a trial of the OX40 agonist ivuxolimab. The CDR3 DNA follows: TGTGCCAGCAGCATATCCCAGGGCCAGCCCCAGCATTTT. Residues: CASSISQGQPQHF. The full variable domain, completed using reference TRBV11-3 and TRBJ1-5, is EAGVVQSPRYKIIEKKQPVAFWCNPISGHNTLYWYLQNLGQGPELLIRYENEEAVDDSQLPKDRFSAERLKGVDSTLKIQPAELGDSAVYLCASSISQGQPQHFGDGTRLSIL.